These T cell receptor beta chains were read from a single sample in a study of Ad26.COV2.S vaccination and SARS-CoV-2 variants. Here immunoSEQ multiplex PCR was the method, and the copy in TCRdb shows in-frame clones only, minus some. This sample carries fewer than 500,000 clones, 80% to 95% of them seen once, and the ten largest clones take roughly an eighth. The sequencing here drew on peripheral blood, taken in a trial of Ad26.COV2.S vaccine versus placebo. Receptors were obtained from a person aged 18-65 years who received the Ad26.COV2.S COVID-19 vaccine or a placebo. Both conserved end residues are part of each CDR3. Fields, in order: CDR3 length, clone size, V gene, J gene, D gene, CDR3 protein, CDR3 DNA. D genes are given only for firm matches. Some rows mark clone size as missing; the rest say once, few, many or name a class of expanded clone.

>14|NA|TRBV4-3|TRBJ2-7|NA
CASSQVSNSVEQYF
TGCGCCAGCAGCCAAGTCTCAAATTCCGTCGAGCAGTACTTC
>13|NA|TRBV5-4|TRBJ2-1|NA
CASSPLRGAEQFF
TGTGCCAGCAGCCCGTTACGAGGGGCTGAGCAGTTCTTC
>17|NA|TRBV19|TRBJ2-7|NA
CASSKTQGTGTPYEQYF
TGTGCCAGTAGTAAAACACAGGGAACCGGGACTCCATACGAGCAGTACTTC
>13|NA|TRBV12-3/TRBV12-4|TRBJ1-5|TRBD1
CASSLDRDQPQHF
TGTGCCAGCAGCCTGGACAGGGATCAGCCCCAGCATTTT
>12|once|TRBV29-1|TRBJ1-2|NA
CSVQGDNYGYTF
TGCAGCGTACAGGGCGATAACTATGGCTACACCTTC
>17|NA|TRBV3-1/TRBV3-2|TRBJ2-5|NA
CASSQDPSASYQETQYF
TGTGCCAGCAGCCAAGACCCTAGCGCATCGTACCAAGAGACCCAGTACTTC
>12|NA|TRBV5-1|TRBJ1-1|NA
CASSSDNTEAFF
TGCGCCAGCAGCTCAGATAACACTGAAGCTTTCTTT
>16|NA|TRBV10-3|TRBJ2-1|TRBD2
CAISELVSGSIGEQFF
TGTGCCATCAGTGAGTTAGTTAGCGGGAGTATCGGTGAGCAGTTCTTC
>15|NA|TRBV18|TRBJ2-7|NA
CASSPGAGARYEQYF
TGTGCCAGCTCACCAGGGGCGGGGGCGCGATACGAGCAGTACTTC
>15|NA|TRBV4-3|TRBJ1-4|TRBD1
CASSQDTGDNEKLFF
TGCGCCAGCAGCCAAGACACAGGGGACAATGAAAAACTGTTTTTT
>16|NA|TRBV3-1/TRBV3-2|TRBJ2-7|NA
CASSLAPGANAGEQYF
TGTGCCAGCAGCCTGGCCCCCGGGGCGAACGCCGGCGAGCAGTACTTC
>15|NA|TRBV7-2|TRBJ1-1|NA
CASSHEASLNTEAFF
TGTGCCAGCAGCCACGAAGCCAGCTTGAACACTGAAGCTTTCTTT
>18|NA|TRBV6-2/TRBV6-3|TRBJ2-7|TRBD2
CASSYSTSGRSSSYEQYF
TGTGCCAGCAGTTACTCAACTAGCGGGAGGTCATCCTCCTACGAGCAGTACTTC
>14|NA|TRBV28|TRBJ1-1|NA
CASSLNIGSTEAFF
TGTGCCAGCAGTTTAAACATAGGGAGTACTGAAGCTTTCTTT
>12|NA|TRBV24-1|TRBJ2-3|NA
CATSDSTDTQYF
TGTGCCACCAGTGATTCCACAGATACGCAGTATTTT
>13|once|TRBV30|TRBJ1-2|NA
CAWSAGPSYGYTF
TGTGCCTGGAGTGCCGGGCCGTCCTATGGCTACACCTTC